The 23 T cell receptor beta chains below come from one sample, sequenced in a study of OX40 agonist ivuxolimab in advanced cancers. TCRdb's table, derived via immunoSEQ multiplex PCR, lists solely in-frame clones and lacks some. The repertoire consists of approximately 99,000 clones, with approximately 90% occurring once and the leading ten covering under 0.85%. This sample comprised CD4+ or CD8+ T cells sorted from blood, obtained in a trial of the OX40 agonist ivuxolimab. The receptors derive from an adult with an advanced solid tumor such as melanoma, head and neck, liver or kidney cancer.

J is TRBJ2-5 and V is TRBV15; 8 positions match TRBD2. The V segment lost 7 bases and the J segment 5 bases; nucleotides outside the gene matches: 6. The CDR3 is 13 amino acids. Germline assignment: CDR1 LNHNV and CDR2 YYDKDF (reference sequence). This CDR3 is CATKTGGMETQYF. The DNA of the CDR3 is TGTGCCACCAAGACGGGGGGGATGGAGACCCAGTACTTC.

V and J are TRBV5-6 and TRBJ2-3; no reliable D call. The CDR3 contains 11 residues. CDR1 SGHDT and CDR2 YYEEEE come from the germline V gene. V lost 0 bases and J 7 bases, leaving 3 bases between the germline ends. In DNA, the CDR3 is TGTGCCAGCAGCTTGGTACATACGCAGTATTTT. Translation gives CASSLVHTQYF. The whole variable domain, remainder taken from reference TRBV5-6 and TRBJ2-3, is DAGVTQSPTHLIKTRGQQVTLRCSPKSGHDTVSWYQQALGQGPQFIFQYYEEEERQRGNFPDRFSGHQFPNYSSELNVNALLLGDSALYLCASSLVHTQYFGPGTRLTVL.

This clone has more than one count but fewer than ten. The V call is TRBV28, the J call TRBJ1-2, with D uncertain. This CDR3 comprises 14 residues. V lost 2 bases and J 2 bases, leaving 9 bases between the germline ends. Germline V lookup: CDR1 MDHEN, CDR2 SYDVKM. This CDR3 is CASSLTSVNYGYTF. Written as DNA, the CDR3 is TGTGCCAGCAGTTTAACTTCAGTAAACTATGGCTACACCTTC.

As concerns this clone: At one of its ends the junction is not consistent with the germline gene, which may arise from a read error. The chain couples TRBV7-2 to TRBJ2-5; 9 bases are a match to TRBD1. From germline, CDR1 is SGHTA and CDR2 FQGNSA. The CDR3 covers 14 residues. DNA of the CDR3: TGTGCCAGCAGTTTAGACAGGGGGGGAGAGACCCAGTACTTC. Protein sequence: CASSLDRGGETQYF.

This chain links TRBV5-4 with TRBJ2-5, with a possible D match to TRBD1 (6 bases). The V gene lost 8 bases and the J gene lost 0 bases, with 14 bases spanning the gap. Looked up from germline, CDR1 is SGHNT and CDR2 is YYREEE (reference sequence). This CDR3 contains 14 residues. The CDR3 is CASSPGQNQETQYF. CDR3 nucleotides: TGTGCCAGTTCCCCTGGACAGAACCAAGAGACCCAGTACTTC. Supplemented by reference TRBV5-4 and TRBJ2-5, the full variable domain reads ETGVTQSPTHLIKTRGQQVTLRCSSQSGHNTVSWYQQALGQGPQFIFQYYREEENGRGNFPPRFSGLQFPNYSSELNVNALELDDSALYLCASSPGQNQETQYFGPGTRLLVL.

This chain joins TRBV2 and TRBJ1-1; D perhaps matches TRBD1 (6 bases). Trimming stripped 4 bases from V and 1 base from J, with 7 bases between. Germline CDR1 SNHLY, CDR2 FYNNEI. This CDR3 is 13 amino acids long. The CDR3 here is CASSGQENTEAFF. The DNA of the CDR3 is TGTGCCAGCAGTGGACAGGAGAACACTGAAGCTTTCTTT.

The rearrangement uses TRBV25-1 and TRBJ1-6, with 7 bases that match TRBD1. Germline CDR1 MGHDK, CDR2 SYGVNS. Trimming cost V 6 bases and J 6 bases; bases outside gene matches: 5. The CDR3 is 14 residues long. The CDR3, as DNA: TGTGCCAGCAGATTCGGGACAGTTAATTCACCCCTCCACTTT. Its translation: CASRFGTVNSPLHF.

The chain has TRBV6-6 and TRBJ1-2, with D uncertain. V lost 0 bases, J lost 5 bases, and 13 bases lay in between. The CDR3 consists of 15 residues. CDR1 MNHNY and CDR2 SVGAGI come from the germline V gene (reference sequence). CDR3 sequence reads: CASSYSTVSRYGYTF. Written as DNA, the CDR3 is TGTGCCAGCAGTTACTCGACGGTTTCACGGTATGGCTACACCTTC.

This chain uses TRBV5-8 with TRBJ1-5; 7 nucleotides match TRBD1. The CDR3 has 14 amino acids. CDR1 is SGHTS and CDR2 is YDEGEE in the germline V gene. Germline trimming cut 5 bases from V and 6 bases from J; bases unmatched to any gene: 8. Here the CDR3 DNA reads TGTGCCAGCAGATCCGACAGGGAACGTCAGCCCCAGCATTTT. Translating it yields CASRSDRERQPQHF.

This chain uses TRBV11-1 with TRBJ1-2; D gene unclear. The CDR3 has 14 amino acids. In germline, CDR1 is SGHAT, CDR2 FQDESV (reference sequence). V gave up 6 bases and J gave up 8 bases, with 19 bases separating them. CDR3 sequence (DNA): TGTGCCAGCAGTTCATCCCCAGACCCGTCAGGCTACACCTTC. Its protein is CASSSSPDPSGYTF.

The V and J genes are TRBV30 and TRBJ2-7; tentatively, D is TRBD1 (6 bases). The CDR3 is 12 residues long. Germline assignment: CDR1 GTSNPN and CDR2 SVGIG (reference sequence). Trimming removed 4 bases from V and 4 bases from J, with 11 bases in between. The CDR3 DNA follows: TGTGCCTGGATGGCAGGGGTGTACGAGCAGTACTTC. Residues: CAWMAGVYEQYF.

J is TRBJ1-4 and V is TRBV15; D is ambiguous. V was cut by 5 bases and J by 4 bases, with 5 bases left in between. From germline, CDR1 is LNHNV and CDR2 YYDKDF (reference sequence). The CDR3 totals 12 residues. CDR3 nucleotide sequence: TGTGCCACCAGCCGGGGTAATGAAAAACTGTTTTTT. Translated, it gives CATSRGNEKLFF.

The chain uses TRBV30 and TRBJ1-4; TRBD1 matches 8 bases. Germline V CDR1 and CDR2: GTSNPN, SVGIG (reference sequence). The CDR3 is made up of 20 amino acids. The V and J ends lost 1 base and 0 bases, in that order; junction bases with no gene match: 16. CDR3: CAWSGGEDRDGWATNEKLFF. In nucleotides, the CDR3 is TGTGCCTGGAGTGGGGGGGAGGACAGGGATGGATGGGCAACTAATGAAAAACTGTTTTTT.

V is TRBV30 and J is TRBJ1-2; D is ambiguous. Germline V lookup: CDR1 GTSNPN, CDR2 SVGIG (reference sequence). The V and J ends lost 1 base and 7 bases respectively, with 13 bases between them. The CDR3 runs to 13 residues. In DNA form, the CDR3 reads TGTGCCTGGAGTGGTACCTCTACAGCTGGCTACACCTTC. Translated: CAWSGTSTAGYTF.

The chain carries TRBV7-9 and TRBJ1-1; the D gene is possibly TRBD1 (6 bases). The germline CDR1 and CDR2 sequences are SEHNR and FQNEAQ (reference sequence). The CDR3 has 14 residues. V was shortened by 5 bases and J by 3 bases, with 13 bases between the two germline ends. CDR3 DNA: TGTGCCAGCAGCAAAAACAGGGATGACACTGAAGCTTTCTTT. It specifies CASSKNRDDTEAFF.

The chain is built from TRBV6-5 and TRBJ1-2, with D unclear. Trimming removed 7 bases at V and 2 bases at J, with 14 bases between. CDR3 length equals 14 residues. Germline V gives CDR1 MNHEY, CDR2 SVGAGI. CDR3 loop: CASKISEQNYGYTF. The DNA for the CDR3 is TGTGCCAGCAAAATCTCCGAGCAAAACTATGGCTACACCTTC.

This chain connects TRBV5-4 to TRBJ1-2; a weak D match, TRBD1 (5 bases). The V end was cut by 4 bases, the J end by 3 bases, with 16 bases between. In germline, CDR1 is SGHNT, CDR2 YYREEE (reference sequence). The CDR3 sequence is 15 residues long. The CDR3 DNA reads TGTGCCAGCAGCCCCCAGGGACGTCAGGACTATGGCTACACCTTC. Its translation is CASSPQGRQDYGYTF.

This clone was seen once. The chain couples TRBV19 to TRBJ2-1, with a possible D match to TRBD1 (5 bases). The CDR3 extends over 14 amino acids. V dropped 5 bases and J dropped 0 bases, with 8 bases sitting between them. Germline V gene sequence: CDR1 LNHDA, CDR2 SQIVND (reference sequence). CDR3 in amino acids: CASSQGYSYNEQFF. The CDR3 DNA reads TGTGCCAGTAGTCAGGGCTACTCCTACAATGAGCAGTTCTTC.

The CDR3 DNA is TGTGCCAGTAGTATCGGAGACCGGGACAGAAGCAATCAGCCCCAGCATTTT. Translated: CASSIGDRDRSNQPQHF. This sequence joins TRBV19 and TRBJ1-5; 7 nucleotides agree with TRBD1. J was trimmed by 1 base and V by 3 bases; bases with no gene match: 9. Germline CDR1 reads LNHDA; CDR2 reads SQIVND (reference sequence). This CDR3 is built from 17 residues. The variable domain in full, completed from reference TRBV19 and TRBJ1-5, reads DGGITQSPKYLFRKEGQNVTLSCEQNLNHDAMYWYRQDPGQGLRLIYYSQIVNDFQKGDIAEGYSVSREKKESFPLTVTSAQKNPTAFYLCASSIGDRDRSNQPQHFGDGTRLSIL.

The CDR3 nucleotides read TGTGCCAGCAGCCCCTCCCGGACAGGAGGGGTTGGCGGGGAGCTGTTTTTT. Protein sequence: CASSPSRTGGVGGELFF. V is TRBV7-3 and J is TRBJ2-2, with D maybe TRBD1 (7 bases). The germline V gene encodes CDR1 SGHTA and CDR2 FQGTGA. Trimming left V 5 bases short and J 7 bases short, with 23 bases between. The CDR3 is 17 residues long.

This rearrangement joins TRBV30 to TRBJ2-5, with 7 nucleotides matching TRBD2. V lost 8 bases to trimming and J lost 4 bases; unmatched junction nucleotides: 13. Germline V lookup: CDR1 GTSNPN, CDR2 SVGIG (reference sequence). The CDR3 contains 14 residues. DNA of the CDR3: TGTGCCCATAAGAGGCGGGGGTCTGGAGAGACCCAGTACTTC. This codes for CAHKRRGSGETQYF.

The rearrangement uses TRBV19 and TRBJ1-3; D is undetermined. The CDR3 totals 12 residues. Trimming cost V 6 bases and J 2 bases, with 5 bases left between them. Per germline, CDR1 LNHDA and CDR2 SQIVND (reference sequence). The CDR3 sequence is CASRGTGNTIYF. The CDR3 DNA follows: TGTGCCAGTAGGGGGACTGGAAACACCATATATTTT.

This sequence joins TRBV7-3 and TRBJ2-2; a weak D match, TRBD2 (6 bases). Germline V gene data show CDR1 as SGHTA and CDR2 as FQGTGA. The CDR3 loop spans 18 amino acids. V shed 4 bases and J shed 5 bases, with 23 bases lying between them. CDR3 DNA sequence: TGTGCCAGCAGCTCGCGAGGAGGGGCGCCCGGACGGACCGGGGAGCTGTTTTTT. Translating it yields CASSSRGGAPGRTGELFF.